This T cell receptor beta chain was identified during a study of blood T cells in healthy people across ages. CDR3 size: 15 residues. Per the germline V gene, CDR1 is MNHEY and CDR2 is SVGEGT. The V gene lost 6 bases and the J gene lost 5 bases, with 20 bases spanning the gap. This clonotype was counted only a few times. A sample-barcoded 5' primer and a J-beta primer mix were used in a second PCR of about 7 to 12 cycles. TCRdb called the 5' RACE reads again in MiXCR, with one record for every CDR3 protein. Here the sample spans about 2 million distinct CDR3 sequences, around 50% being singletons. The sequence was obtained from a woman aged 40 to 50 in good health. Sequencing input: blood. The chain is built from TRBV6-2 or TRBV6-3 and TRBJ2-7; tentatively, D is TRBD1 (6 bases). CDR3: CASRNSGQGTHEQYF. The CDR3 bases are TGTGCCAGCAGAAACTCTGGGCAGGGGACCCACGAGCAGTACTTC.